This is a list of T cell receptor beta chains from one sample in a study of shared clonotypes between healthy human individuals. Some clones are missing from TCRdb's copy, which holds only in-frame ones; the method was immunoSEQ multiplex PCR. There are roughly 590,000 clones in the sample; over 95% occur only once, and about 0.11% lies in the top ten. The source material was naive CD8+ T cells sorted from blood. The receptor set was obtained from a woman between 25 and 40 years old in good health. Each CDR3 is given with its conserved first and last residue. Fields, in order: J gene, V gene, CDR3 protein.

>TRBJ1-5|TRBV23-1
CASRPGCCQPQHF
>TRBJ1-1|TRBV28
CASIPLGVDTEAFF
>TRBJ2-7|TRBV5-6
CASSGGTASSYEQYF
>TRBJ2-1|TRBV7-8
CASSLGGRAVEQFF
>TRBJ2-2|TRBV7-8
CASSEERAVGGTGELFF
>TRBJ2-1|TRBV27
CASSLMWTSDHNEQFF
>TRBJ1-5|TRBV19
CASSPQGYSNQPQHF
>TRBJ2-3|TRBV21-1
CASSKGSRGRSSRGTDTQYF
>TRBJ2-7|TRBV28
CASSIGAFYEQYF
>TRBJ1-1|TRBV11-3
CASSFGDTEAFF
>TRBJ1-1|TRBV5-1
CASSLQNTEAFF
>TRBJ2-7|TRBV5-1
CASSLGPGTGDYEQYF
>TRBJ1-5|TRBV25-1
CASSEGGNKPQHF
>TRBJ2-1|TRBV7-9
CASSLAGIRGSNEQFF
>TRBJ1-6|TRBV11-2
CASSQTGGRMDSPLHF
>TRBJ2-7|TRBV7-2
CASSWVGQSYEQYF
>TRBJ2-7|TRBV2
CASILDFSFSYEQYF
>TRBJ1-4|TRBV19
CASSLSQGWDEKLFF
>TRBJ1-2|TRBV5-1
CASSLKPQTTPYGYTF
>TRBJ2-1|TRBV5-1
CASSQVTLEGQSSYNEQFF
>TRBJ1-1|TRBV28
CASSFIAGQGAEAFF
>TRBJ1-2|TRBV28
CASSARDRANGYTF
>TRBJ2-1|TRBV15
CATSRDSGLAGSYNEQFF
>TRBJ2-7|TRBV27
CASSSYQVGNEQYF
>TRBJ2-1|TRBV7-9
CATQPSQGTRDNEQFF
>TRBJ1-2|TRBV27
CASSLEFGIYGYTF
>TRBJ2-1|TRBV2
CASRSSYNEQFF
>TRBJ1-2|TRBV4-1
CASSQVGGKNYGYTF
>TRBJ2-7|TRBV4-1
CASSLKNSYEQYF
>TRBJ2-3|TRBV29-1
CSVQGDSTDTQYF
>TRBJ1-4|TRBV7-6
CASSWATGEINEKLFF
>TRBJ2-7|TRBV7-9
CASSNDGSSSSYEQYF
>TRBJ2-3|TRBV27
CASSAYRALSTDTQYF